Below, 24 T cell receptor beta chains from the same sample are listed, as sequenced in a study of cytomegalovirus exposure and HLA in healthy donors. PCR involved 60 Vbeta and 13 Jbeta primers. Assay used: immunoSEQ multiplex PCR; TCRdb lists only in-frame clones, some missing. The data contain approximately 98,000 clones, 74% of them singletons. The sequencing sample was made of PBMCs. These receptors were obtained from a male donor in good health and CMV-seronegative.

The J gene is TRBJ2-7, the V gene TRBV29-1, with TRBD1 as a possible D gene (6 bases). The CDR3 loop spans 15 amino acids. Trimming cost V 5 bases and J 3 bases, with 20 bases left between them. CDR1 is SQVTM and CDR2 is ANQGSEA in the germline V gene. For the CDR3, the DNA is TGCAGCGTTCCCTCGAAAACAGGGAATATCTACGAGCAGTACTTC. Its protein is CSVPSKTGNIYEQYF.

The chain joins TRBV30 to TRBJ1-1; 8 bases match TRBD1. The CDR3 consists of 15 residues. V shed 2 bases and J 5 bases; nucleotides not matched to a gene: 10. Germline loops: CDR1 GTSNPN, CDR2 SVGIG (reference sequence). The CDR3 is CAWSPGTGLVTEAFF. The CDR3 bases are TGTGCCTGGAGTCCCGGGACAGGATTGGTGACTGAAGCTTTCTTT.

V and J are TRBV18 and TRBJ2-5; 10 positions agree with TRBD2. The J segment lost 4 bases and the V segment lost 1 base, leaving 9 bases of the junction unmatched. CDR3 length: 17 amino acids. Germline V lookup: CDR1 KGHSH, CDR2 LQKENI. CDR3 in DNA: TGTGCCAGCTCACCACAGAAACTAGCGGGATTGGCAGAGACCCAGTACTTC. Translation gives CASSPQKLAGLAETQYF.

CDR3 bases: TGTGCCAGCAGCTTAATGGATGGGGGGGCCTACGAGCAGTACTTC. This encodes CASSLMDGGAYEQYF. The chain recombines TRBV7-9 with TRBJ2-7; 7 bases agree with TRBD2. The CDR3 is 15 amino acids. With 2 bases clipped from V and 2 bases from J, the junction kept 6 bases outside the gene matches. Per germline, CDR1 SEHNR and CDR2 FQNEAQ (reference sequence). Based on the CDR3 plus reference TRBV7-9 and TRBJ2-7, the full variable domain is DTGVSQNPRHKITKRGQNVTFRCDPISEHNRLYWYRQTLGQGPEFLTYFQNEAQLEKSRLLSDRFSAERPKGSFSTLEIQRTEQGDSAMYLCASSLMDGGAYEQYFGPGTRLTVT.

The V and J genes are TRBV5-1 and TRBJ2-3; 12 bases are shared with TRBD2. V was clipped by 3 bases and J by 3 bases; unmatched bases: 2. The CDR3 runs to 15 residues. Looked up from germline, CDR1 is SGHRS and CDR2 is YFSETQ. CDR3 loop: CASSYLAGGTDTQYF. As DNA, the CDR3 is TGCGCCAGCAGCTATCTAGCGGGAGGGACAGATACGCAGTATTTT. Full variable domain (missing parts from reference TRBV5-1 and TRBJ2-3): KAGVTQTPRYLIKTRGQQVTLSCSPISGHRSVSWYQQTPGQGLQFLFEYFSETQRNKGNFPGRFSGRQFSNSRSEMNVSTLELGDSALYLCASSYLAGGTDTQYFGPGTRLTVL.

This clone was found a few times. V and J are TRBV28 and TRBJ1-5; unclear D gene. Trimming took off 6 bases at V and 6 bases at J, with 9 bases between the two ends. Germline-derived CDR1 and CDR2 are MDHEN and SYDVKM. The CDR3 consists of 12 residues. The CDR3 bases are TGTGCCAGCAGGGAGGGTGGTCAGCCCCAGCATTTT. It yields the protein CASREGGQPQHF.

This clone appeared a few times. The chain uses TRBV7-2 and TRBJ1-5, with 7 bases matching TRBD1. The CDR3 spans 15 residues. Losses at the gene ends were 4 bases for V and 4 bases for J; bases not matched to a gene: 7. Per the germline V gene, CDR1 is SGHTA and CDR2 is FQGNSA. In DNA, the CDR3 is TGTGCCAGCAGCTCGACAGGGTTGGAGAATCAGCCCCAGCATTTT. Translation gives CASSSTGLENQPQHF.

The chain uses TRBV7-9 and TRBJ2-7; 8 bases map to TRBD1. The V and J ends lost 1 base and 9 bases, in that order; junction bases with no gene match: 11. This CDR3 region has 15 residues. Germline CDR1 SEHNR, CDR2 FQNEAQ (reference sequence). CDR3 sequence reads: CASSLVLGTGGGQYF. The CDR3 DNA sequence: TGTGCCAGCAGCTTAGTTCTTGGGACAGGCGGAGGGCAGTACTTC.

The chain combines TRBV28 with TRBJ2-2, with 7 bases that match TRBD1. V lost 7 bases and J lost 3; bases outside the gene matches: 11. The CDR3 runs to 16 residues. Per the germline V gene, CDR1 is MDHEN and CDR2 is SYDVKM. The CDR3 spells CASNKLGTAYTGELFF. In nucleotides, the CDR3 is TGTGCCAGCAATAAATTAGGGACAGCCTACACCGGGGAGCTGTTTTTT.

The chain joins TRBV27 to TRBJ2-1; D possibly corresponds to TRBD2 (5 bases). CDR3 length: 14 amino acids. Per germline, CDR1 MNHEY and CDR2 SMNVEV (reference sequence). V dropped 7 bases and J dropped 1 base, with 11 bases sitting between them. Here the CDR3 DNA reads TGTGCCAGCAAAAGCGGCGGATCCTACAATGAGCAGTTCTTC. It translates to CASKSGGSYNEQFF.

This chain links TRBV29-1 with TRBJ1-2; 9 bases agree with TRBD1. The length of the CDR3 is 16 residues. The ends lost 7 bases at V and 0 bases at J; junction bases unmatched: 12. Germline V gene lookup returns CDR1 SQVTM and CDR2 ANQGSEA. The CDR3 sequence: CSDVPGQGLANYGYTF. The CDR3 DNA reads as TGCAGCGACGTCCCGGGACAGGGATTAGCTAACTATGGCTACACCTTC.

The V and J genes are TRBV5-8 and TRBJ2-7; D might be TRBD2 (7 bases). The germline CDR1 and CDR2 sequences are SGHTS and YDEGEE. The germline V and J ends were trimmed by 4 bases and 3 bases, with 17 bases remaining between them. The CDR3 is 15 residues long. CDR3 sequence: CASSRGASIIYEQYF. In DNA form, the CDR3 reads TGTGCCAGCAGCCGGGGGGCGAGCATTATCTACGAGCAGTACTTC.

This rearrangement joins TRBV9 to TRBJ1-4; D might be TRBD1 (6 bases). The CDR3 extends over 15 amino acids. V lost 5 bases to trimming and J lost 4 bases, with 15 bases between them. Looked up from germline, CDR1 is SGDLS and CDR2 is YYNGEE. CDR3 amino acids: CASSNREVGNEKLFF. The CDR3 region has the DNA TGTGCCAGCAGTAACAGGGAAGTGGGTAATGAAAAACTGTTTTTT.

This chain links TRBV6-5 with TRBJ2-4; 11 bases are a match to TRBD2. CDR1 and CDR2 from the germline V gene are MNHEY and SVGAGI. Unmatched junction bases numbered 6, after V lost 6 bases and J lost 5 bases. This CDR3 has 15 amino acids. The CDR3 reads CASRSGTSGENIQYF. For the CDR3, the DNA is TGTGCCAGCAGATCCGGGACTAGCGGAGAAAACATTCAGTACTTC.

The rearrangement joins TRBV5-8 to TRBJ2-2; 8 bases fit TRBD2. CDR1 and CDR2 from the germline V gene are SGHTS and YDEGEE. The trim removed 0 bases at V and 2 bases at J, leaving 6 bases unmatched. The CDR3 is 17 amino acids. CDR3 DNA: TGTGCCAGCAGCTTGGGGAGACTAGCGACAAACACCGGGGAGCTGTTTTTT. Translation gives CASSLGRLATNTGELFF.

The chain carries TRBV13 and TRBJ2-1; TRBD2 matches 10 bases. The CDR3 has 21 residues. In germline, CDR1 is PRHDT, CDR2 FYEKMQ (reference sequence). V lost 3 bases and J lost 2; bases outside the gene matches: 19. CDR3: CASSLYSRTSGKTVPYNEQFF. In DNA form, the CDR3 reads TGTGCCAGCAGCTTGTATTCCCGTACTAGCGGGAAAACCGTTCCCTACAATGAGCAGTTCTTC.

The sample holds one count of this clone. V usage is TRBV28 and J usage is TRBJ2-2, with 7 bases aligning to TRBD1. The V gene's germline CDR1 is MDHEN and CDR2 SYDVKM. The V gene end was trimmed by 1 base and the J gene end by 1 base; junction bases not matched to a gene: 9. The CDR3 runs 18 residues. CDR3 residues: CASSLYGPGQRNTGELFF. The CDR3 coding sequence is TGTGCCAGCAGTTTATATGGGCCGGGACAGAGGAACACCGGGGAGCTGTTTTTT.

CDR3 sequence reads: CASSVTSGSSYEQYF. DNA of the CDR3: TGCGCCAGCAGCGTCACTAGCGGGAGCTCCTACGAGCAGTACTTC. This sequence joins TRBV5-1 and TRBJ2-7, with TRBD2 matching over 11 bases. The germline V gene has CDR1 SGHRS and CDR2 YFSETQ. With 4 bases clipped from V and 0 bases from J, the junction kept 3 bases outside the gene matches. CDR3 size: 15 residues.

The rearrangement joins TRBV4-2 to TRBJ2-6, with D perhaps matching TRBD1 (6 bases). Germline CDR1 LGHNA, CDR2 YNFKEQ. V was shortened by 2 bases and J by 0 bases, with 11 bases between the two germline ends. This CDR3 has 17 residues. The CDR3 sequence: CASSQTRGTSGANVLTF. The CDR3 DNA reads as TGTGCCAGCAGCCAAACTAGGGGGACCTCTGGGGCCAACGTCCTGACTTTC.

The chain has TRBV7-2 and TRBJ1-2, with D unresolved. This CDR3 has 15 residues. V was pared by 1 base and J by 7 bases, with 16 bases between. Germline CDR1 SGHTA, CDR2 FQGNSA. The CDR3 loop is CASSLGAALGGGYTF. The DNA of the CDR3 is TGTGCCAGCAGCTTAGGGGCGGCCCTTGGAGGTGGCTACACCTTC.

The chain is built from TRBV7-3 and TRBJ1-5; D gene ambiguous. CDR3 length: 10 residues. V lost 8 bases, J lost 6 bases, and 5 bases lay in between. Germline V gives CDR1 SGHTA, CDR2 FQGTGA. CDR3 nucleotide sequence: TGTGCCAGCGGAGGTCAGCCCCAGCATTTT. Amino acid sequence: CASGGQPQHF.

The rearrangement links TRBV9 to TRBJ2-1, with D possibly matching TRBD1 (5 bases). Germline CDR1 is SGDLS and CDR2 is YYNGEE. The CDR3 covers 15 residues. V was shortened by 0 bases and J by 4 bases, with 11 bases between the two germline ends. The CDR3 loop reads CASSVDRHPYNEQFF. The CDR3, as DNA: TGTGCCAGCAGCGTAGACAGGCACCCTTACAATGAGCAGTTCTTC.

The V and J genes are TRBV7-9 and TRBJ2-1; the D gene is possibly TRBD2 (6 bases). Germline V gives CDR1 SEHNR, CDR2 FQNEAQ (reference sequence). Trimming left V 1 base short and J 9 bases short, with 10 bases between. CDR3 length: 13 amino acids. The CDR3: CASSLGGISEQFF. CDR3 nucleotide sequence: TGTGCCAGCAGCTTAGGCGGGATTAGTGAGCAGTTCTTC.

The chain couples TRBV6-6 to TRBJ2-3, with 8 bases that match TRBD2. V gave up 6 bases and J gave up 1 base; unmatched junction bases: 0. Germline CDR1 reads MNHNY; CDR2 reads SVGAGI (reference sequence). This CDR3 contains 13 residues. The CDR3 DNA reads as TGTGCCAGCAGGACTAGCGGCACAGATACGCAGTATTTT. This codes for CASRTSGTDTQYF.